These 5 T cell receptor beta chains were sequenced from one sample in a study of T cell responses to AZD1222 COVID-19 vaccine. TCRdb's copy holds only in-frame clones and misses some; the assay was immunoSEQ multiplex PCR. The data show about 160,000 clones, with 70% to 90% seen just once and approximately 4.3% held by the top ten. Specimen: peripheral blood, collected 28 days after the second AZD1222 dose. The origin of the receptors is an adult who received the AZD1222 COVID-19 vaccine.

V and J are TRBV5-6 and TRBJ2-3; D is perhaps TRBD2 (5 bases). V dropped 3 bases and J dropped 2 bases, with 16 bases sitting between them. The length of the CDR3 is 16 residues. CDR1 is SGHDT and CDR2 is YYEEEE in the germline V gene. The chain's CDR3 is CASSSLLEPYTDTQYF. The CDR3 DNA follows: TGTGCCAGCAGCTCTCTACTAGAACCCTACACAGATACGCAGTATTTT.

The DNA for the CDR3 is TGTGCCAGCAGCAGCCGGACAGGGTATAATGAAAAACTGTTTTTT. It is translated as CASSSRTGYNEKLFF. The rearrangement joins TRBV3-1 (or the pseudogene TRBV3-2) to TRBJ1-4; 8 nucleotides align to TRBD1. The CDR3 runs to 15 residues. The V gene end was trimmed by 5 bases and the J gene end by 4 bases; junction bases not matched to a gene: 6. The germline CDR1 and CDR2 sequences are LGHDT and YNNKEL (reference sequence).

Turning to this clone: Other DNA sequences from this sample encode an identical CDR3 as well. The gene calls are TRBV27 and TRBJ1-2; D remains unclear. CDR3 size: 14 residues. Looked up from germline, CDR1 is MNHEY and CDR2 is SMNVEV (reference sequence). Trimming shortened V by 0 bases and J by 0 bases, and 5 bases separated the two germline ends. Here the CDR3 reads CASSLSGANYGYTF. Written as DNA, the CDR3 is TGTGCCAGCAGTTTATCCGGAGCTAACTATGGCTACACCTTC.

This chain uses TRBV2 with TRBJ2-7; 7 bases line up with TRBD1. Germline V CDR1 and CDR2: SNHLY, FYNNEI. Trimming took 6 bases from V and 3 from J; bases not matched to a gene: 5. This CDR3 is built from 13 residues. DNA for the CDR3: TGTGCCAGCAGAAAAACAGGGGTCTACGAGCAGTACTTC. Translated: CASRKTGVYEQYF.

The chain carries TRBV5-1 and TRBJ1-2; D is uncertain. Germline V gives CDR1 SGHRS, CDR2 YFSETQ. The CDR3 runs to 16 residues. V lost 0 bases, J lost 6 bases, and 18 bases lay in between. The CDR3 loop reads CASSLAAGRETNGYTF. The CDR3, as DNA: TGCGCCAGCAGCTTGGCCGCAGGCCGGGAGACGAATGGCTACACCTTC.